A selection of T cell receptor beta chains follows, all from one sample in a study of T cells in Graves' hyperthyroidism and ophthalmopathy. TCRdb fed the multiplex PCR reads into MiXCR, producing one record per CDR3 protein. This table has a few hundred thousand distinct CDR3 sequences, 15% to 19% appearing once. Sequenced sample: blood. These receptor sequences come from a woman aged 30 to 39 with Graves' hyperthyroidism. Both conserved end residues are part of each CDR3. A D gene is named only where the DNA matches it firmly. Size values are once, few and many counts, or a class for expanded clones, and some rows have none.

>many|TRBD2|TRBV7-3|TRBJ2-1
CASSLGTSNINEQFF
TGTGCCAGCAGCTTAGGGACTAGTAATATAAATGAGCAGTTCTTC
>many|TRBD2|TRBV20-1|TRBJ2-1
CSARDTSDKFF
TGCAGTGCTAGAGATACTAGCGATAAGTTCTTC
>many|-|TRBV2|TRBJ2-2
CASSESGMVGELFF
TGTGCCAGCAGTGAATCCGGGATGGTCGGGGAGCTGTTTTTT
>few|TRBD2|TRBV11-2|TRBJ2-7
CASSLGESGTAGLAGGNYEQYF
TGTGCCAGCAGCTTAGGAGAGTCCGGGACAGCGGGACTAGCGGGAGGAAACTACGAGCAGTACTTC
>many|-|TRBV12-3/TRBV12-4|TRBJ2-3
CASSFWGTHTDTQYF
TGTGCCAGCAGTTTTTGGGGGACCCACACAGACACGCAGTATTTT
>many|-|TRBV18|TRBJ1-4
CASSPPGQGSEKLFF
TGTGCCAGCTCACCACCGGGTCAGGGGAGCGAAAAACTGTTTTTT
>few|TRBD2|TRBV6-1|TRBJ2-7
CASGLAGVGEQYF
TGTGCCAGCGGGCTAGCGGGAGTCGGGGAGCAGTACTTC
>few|-|TRBV19|TRBJ1-2
CASSEKDGILTGYTF
TGTGCCAGTAGTGAAAAGGACGGCATACTTACAGGCTACACCTTC
>-|-|TRBV6-2/TRBV6-3|TRBJ2-7
CASSSKLIQGGPSYEQYF
TGTGCCAGCAGTTCCAAACTCATCCAGGGGGGACCGTCCTACGAGCAGTACTTC
>few|-|TRBV7-3|TRBJ1-6
CASSQGGGGNSPLHF
TGTGCCAGCAGCCAAGGGGGGGGGGGAAATTCACCCCTCCACTTT
>many|-|TRBV30|TRBJ1-2
CAWGTEPRTGYTF
TGTGCCTGGGGGACGGAGCCTCGAACAGGCTACACCTTC
>many|-|TRBV20-1|TRBJ1-2
CRAYGYTF
TGCAGGGCCTATGGCTACACCTTC
>few|TRBD2|TRBV20-1|TRBJ2-4
CSARGLAGDSAKNIQYF
TGCAGTGCTAGGGGACTAGCGGGAGATAGTGCCAAAAACATTCAGTACTTC
>many|-|TRBV12-3/TRBV12-4|TRBJ1-5
CASSPSLGGNQPQHF
TGTGCCAGCAGCCCCTCCCTCGGCGGCAATCAGCCCCAGCATTTT
>many|TRBD2|TRBV7-9|TRBJ2-3
CASSPGLDVTDTQYF
TGTGCCAGCAGCCCGGGACTAGATGTTACAGATACGCAGTATTTT
>many|-|TRBV30|TRBJ1-1
CAWGEGGTEAFF
TGTGCCTGGGGAGAGGGGGGCACTGAAGCTTTCTTT
>many|-|TRBV14|TRBJ2-5
CASSQERFPGETQYF
TGTGCCAGCAGCCAAGAGAGGTTCCCAGGAGAGACCCAGTACTTC
>many|TRBD2|TRBV30|TRBJ2-6
CAWNLAGEGRANVLTF
TGTGCCTGGAATCTCGCCGGGGAGGGGAGGGCCAACGTCCTGACTTTC
>-|-|TRBV5-1|TRBJ2-2
CASSSNSDGELFF
TGCGCCAGCAGCTCAAATTCGGACGGGGAGCTGTTTTTT
>many|-|TRBV11-2|TRBJ1-1
CASSLDARGLMNTEAFF
TGTGCCAGCAGCTTAGATGCCAGGGGACTCATGAACACTGAAGCTTTCTTT
>many|-|TRBV6-1|TRBJ1-4
CASRIKRDEKLFF
TGTGCCAGCAGAATCAAGAGGGATGAAAAACTGTTTTTT
>many|-|TRBV29-1|TRBJ2-3
CSVEGNTDTQYF
TGCAGCGTTGAGGGCAACACAGATACGCAGTATTTT
>many|-|TRBV30|TRBJ2-5
CAWSVRRSEETQYF
TGTGCCTGGAGTGTACGTCGGTCAGAAGAGACCCAGTACTTC
>many|-|TRBV11-2|TRBJ2-1
CASSSTNNEQFF
TGTGCCAGCAGTTCCACAAACAATGAGCAGTTCTTC
>-|-|TRBV29-1|TRBJ2-2
CSALAGATGELFF
TGCAGCGCTCTGGCAGGGGCCACCGGGGAGCTGTTTTTT
>many|-|TRBV7-2|TRBJ2-1
CASSSTLGPYNEQFF
TGTGCCAGCAGCTCGACCCTCGGGCCATACAATGAGCAGTTCTTC
>few|TRBD1|TRBV28|TRBJ1-5
CASSFDTGGWQPRHF
TGTGCCAGCAGCTTCGACACAGGGGGATGGCAGCCCCGGCATTTT
>once|-|TRBV7-2|TRBJ1-2
CASSLMVMRGRYSYGYTF
TGTGCCAGCAGCTTAATGGTTATGAGAGGGAGGTACAGCTATGGCTACACCTTC
>many|-|TRBV12-3/TRBV12-4|TRBJ2-6
CASSPYTGYGSGANVLTF
TGTGCCAGCAGTCCCTACACAGGCTACGGATCTGGGGCCAACGTCCTGACTTTC
>many|TRBD1|TRBV10-3|TRBJ2-6
CAISEGPGTGSSGANVLTF
TGTGCCATCAGTGAGGGACCCGGGACAGGGTCCTCTGGGGCCAACGTCCTGACTTTC
>many|TRBD2|TRBV4-3|TRBJ2-2
CASSRRTSGKVGTGELFF
TGCGCCAGCAGCCGCCGGACTAGCGGGAAGGTGGGCACCGGGGAGCTGTTTTTT
>many|-|TRBV27|TRBJ1-1
CASSLGGAYFISEAFF
TGTGCCAGCAGTTTGGGGGGGGCGTATTTCATTTCTGAAGCTTTCTTT
>many|TRBD2|TRBV20-1|TRBJ2-7
CSAVGLAGTYEQYF
TGCAGTGCCGTCGGACTAGCGGGAACCTACGAGCAGTACTTC
>many|-|TRBV18|TRBJ2-4
CASSPEAKNIQYF
TGTGCCAGCTCACCAGAGGCCAAAAACATTCAGTACTTC